This T cell receptor beta chain was captured in a study of blood T cell repertoires in COVID-19. In its sample, this clone is medium-sized. Produced via immunoSEQ multiplex PCR; TCRdb's table is partial and in-frame only. This sample has approximately 46,000 clones, with roughly 86% found just once. CDR1 is WSHSY, CDR2 SAAADI, per germline. The CDR3 consists of 19 residues. Trimming took 3 bases from V and 1 from J, leaving 24 bases between them. The receptor's source is a man between 60 and 70 years old with active or convalescent COVID-19. Sequences were obtained from peripheral blood. The chain carries TRBV10-2 and TRBJ1-2; no definite D call. The DNA of the CDR3 is TGCGCCAGCAGTGATACGTTTAGTTTTTCGGGTTATGGTAACTATGGCTACACCTTC. It translates to CASSDTFSFSGYGNYGYTF.